These T cell receptor beta chains were read from a single sample in a study of post-analysis software for immune sequencing data. TCRdb fed the PCR reads into MiXCR, producing one record per CDR3 protein. The sample consists of under 900,000 distinct CDR3 sequences, approximately 53% of them appearing once. The sequenced sample was blood. The receptors shown here come from a girl aged 10-17 years with multiple sclerosis. CDR3s include the opening cysteine and the closing phenylalanine or tryptophan. A D gene is named only where the DNA matches it firmly. Rows may omit the clone size; those that give it use once, few, many or a size class.

D gene	V gene	CDR3 length	J gene	clone size	CDR3 DNA	CDR3 protein
NA	TRBV6-6	12	TRBJ2-5	NA	TGTGCCAGCAAGAAGGCGCCGGAGACCCAGTACTTC	CASKKAPETQYF
NA	TRBV29-1	12	TRBJ1-2	few	TGCAGCGTTGACGGGGTGAACTATGGCTACACCTTC	CSVDGVNYGYTF
NA	TRBV20-1	14	TRBJ2-1	few	TGCAGTATTCCGGCAGAGGAGGGATGGAATGAGCAGTTCTTC	CSIPAEEGWNEQFF
NA	TRBV7-3	14	TRBJ1-2	NA	TGTGCCAGCAGCCCCTCCCCGTATAACTATGGCTACACCTTC	CASSPSPYNYGYTF
NA	TRBV5-1	14	TRBJ2-1	once	TGCGCCAGCAGCTTGGGCAGGTCCAGCAATGAGCAGTTCTTC	CASSLGRSSNEQFF
TRBD2	TRBV29-1	13	TRBJ2-4	NA	TGCAGCGCTCAAATGGCGGGAGGCGACATTCAGTACTTC	CSAQMAGGDIQYF
TRBD2	TRBV6-2/TRBV6-3	13	TRBJ2-7	few	TGTGCCAGCAAGGGCGGGGGAACCTACGAGCAGTACTTC	CASKGGGTYEQYF
NA	TRBV6-5	13	TRBJ2-3	NA	TGTGCCAGTGAAAGGGGGGGAGACGATACGCAGTATTTT	CASERGGDDTQYF
NA	TRBV7-2	16	TRBJ2-5	NA	TGTGCCAGCAGCTTAGAGGGGGCGGGGTTCCAAGAGACCCAGTACTTC	CASSLEGAGFQETQYF
TRBD1	TRBV5-1	15	TRBJ2-7	few	TGCGCCAGCAGCTCGAGACAGGGGAGCTCCTACGAGCAGTACTTC	CASSSRQGSSYEQYF
NA	TRBV20-1	11	TRBJ1-2	NA	TGCAGTGCTAGGGCGAGCTATGGCTACACCTTC	CSARASYGYTF
NA	TRBV11-2	18	TRBJ2-7	NA	TGTGCCAGCAGCCGAAAACTTCGTACGGGACCGATAACCTACGAGCAGTACTTC	CASSRKLRTGPITYEQYF
NA	TRBV27	13	TRBJ1-1	NA	TGTGCCAGCAGTTTAGGACCGGGATCGGTTGCTTTCTTT	CASSLGPGSVAFF
NA	TRBV5-1	14	TRBJ2-7	NA	TGCGCCAGCAGCCCTCTCCGACTCCGGGACGAGCAGTACTTC	CASSPLRLRDEQYF
TRBD1	TRBV6-6	17	TRBJ1-2	few	TGTGCCAGCAGTTACCATGACAGGGGAGAGGGGAACTATGGCTACACCTTC	CASSYHDRGEGNYGYTF
TRBD1	TRBV20-1	13	TRBJ1-2	few	TGCAGTGCTTCCGGGACAGGGGGCGATGGCTACACCTTC	CSASGTGGDGYTF
NA	TRBV29-1	13	TRBJ2-5	NA	TGCAGCGTTGAGACTCAGTTTCGAGAGACCCAGTACTTC	CSVETQFRETQYF
NA	TRBV3-1	13	TRBJ2-7	once	TGTGCCAGCAGCCAAATCCCCGGGGGCGAGCAGTACTTC	CASSQIPGGEQYF
TRBD2	TRBV20-1	15	TRBJ2-1	NA	TGCAGTGCTAGCGGGGGACTAGCGGGGCCGAATGAGCAGTTCTTC	CSASGGLAGPNEQFF
NA	TRBV5-1	15	TRBJ2-1	once	TGCGCCAGCAGCTCCCCTCCGGGACACCAAAGGGAGCAGTTCTTC	CASSSPPGHQREQFF
NA	TRBV6-6	16	TRBJ1-5	few	TGTGCCAGCAGTTACACCTGGGACCCTCGACGGCAGCCCCAGCATTTT	CASSYTWDPRRQPQHF
TRBD2	TRBV29-1	15	TRBJ2-7	NA	TGCAGCGTTGACGGGACTAGCGTGAACTCCTACGAGCAGTACTTC	CSVDGTSVNSYEQYF
NA	TRBV29-1	14	TRBJ2-4	few	TGCAGCGCCAAAGACAGTTCAGCCAAAAACATTCAGTACTTC	CSAKDSSAKNIQYF
NA	TRBV20-1	14	TRBJ2-3	few	TGCAGTGCTAGACGGACGGGTAGCACAGATACGCAGTATTTT	CSARRTGSTDTQYF
TRBD1	TRBV20-1	14	TRBJ1-2	NA	TGCAGTGCCCAAAAGGGACAGGGGTGGGGTGGCTACACCTTC	CSAQKGQGWGGYTF
NA	TRBV19	14	TRBJ2-7	NA	TGTGCCAGTAGTATACAGGGAACATCGTACGAGCAGTACTTC	CASSIQGTSYEQYF
TRBD1	TRBV7-2	17	TRBJ2-7	NA	TGTGCCAGCAGCTCAACTCCCATAGGGACAGGGGCGTACGAGCAGTACTTC	CASSSTPIGTGAYEQYF
TRBD2	TRBV20-1	19	TRBJ2-3	NA	TGCAGTGCTAGGGTCCTAGCGGGAGGGCCATCCTCTAGCACAGATACGCAGTATTTT	CSARVLAGGPSSSTDTQYF
NA	TRBV29-1	11	TRBJ2-7	NA	TGCAGCGTTGAATCCTTAGGGGAGCAGTACTTC	CSVESLGEQYF
TRBD2	TRBV7-9	14	TRBJ2-7	few	TGTGCCGGTGAAAGGCTAGCGGATTCCTACGAGCAGTACTTC	CAGERLADSYEQYF
NA	TRBV7-2	14	TRBJ1-5	NA	TGTGCCAGCAGCTTAGACGCAGGGAACCAGCCCCAGCATTTT	CASSLDAGNQPQHF
TRBD1	TRBV12-3/TRBV12-4	14	TRBJ2-7	few	TGTGCCAGCAGTAACCAGGGGGCCGACTACGAGCAGTACTTC	CASSNQGADYEQYF
TRBD1	TRBV20-1	18	TRBJ1-2	NA	TGCAGTGCTAGAAAACCCGGGAGCCCGGGACAGGGGAACTATGGCTACACCTTC	CSARKPGSPGQGNYGYTF
NA	TRBV5-1	11	TRBJ2-7	many	TGCGCCAGCAGCGGCCGGTACGAGCAGTACTTC	CASSGRYEQYF
NA	TRBV20-1	14	TRBJ2-5	once	TGCAGTGCTAGAATCGGGCCCAAAAGGGAGACCCAGTACTTC	CSARIGPKRETQYF
TRBD2	TRBV5-6	15	TRBJ2-4	many	TGTGCCAGCAGCCCTGGATCCAGCGGGGGAGACATTCAGTACTTC	CASSPGSSGGDIQYF
NA	TRBV5-1	16	TRBJ2-6	NA	TGCGCCAGCAGCCGAATGGGAGACTCTGGGGCCAACGTCCTGACTTTC	CASSRMGDSGANVLTF
NA	TRBV29-1	14	TRBJ2-1	NA	TGCAGCATGTCGGGAAAGCAGGGGCGCAATGAGCAGTTCTTC	CSMSGKQGRNEQFF
NA	TRBV24-1	16	TRBJ2-3	NA	TGTGCCACCAGTGATGGTTTGCCGGGGGACACAGATACGCAGTATTTT	CATSDGLPGDTDTQYF
NA	TRBV20-1	12	TRBJ1-2	NA	TGCAGTGCTGGGCACAGGGCCTATGGCTACACCTTC	CSAGHRAYGYTF
NA	TRBV5-1	15	TRBJ1-2	NA	TGCGCCAGCAGCTTGGACCTCCTACGGCTCTATGGCTACACCTTC	CASSLDLLRLYGYTF
NA	TRBV7-9	16	TRBJ1-6	NA	TGTGCCAGCAGCCTCCTCGGCAGGGCGTATAATTCACCCCTCCACTTT	CASSLLGRAYNSPLHF
TRBD2	TRBV7-2	15	TRBJ2-5	NA	TGTGCCAGCAGCCCAGAACCGGGAGGGGGAGAGACCCAGTACTTC	CASSPEPGGGETQYF
TRBD1	TRBV10-3	14	TRBJ2-5	NA	TGTGCCATCAGTCCGGGACAGGGACAAGAGACCCAGTACTTC	CAISPGQGQETQYF
TRBD2	TRBV6-6	16	TRBJ2-3	NA	TGTGCCAGCAGTGCCACTAGCGGGGGGAACACAGATACGCAGTATTTT	CASSATSGGNTDTQYF
NA	TRBV11-2	14	TRBJ1-6	NA	TGTGCCAGCAGCTTAGAGAAGGTGAATTCACCCCTCCACTTT	CASSLEKVNSPLHF